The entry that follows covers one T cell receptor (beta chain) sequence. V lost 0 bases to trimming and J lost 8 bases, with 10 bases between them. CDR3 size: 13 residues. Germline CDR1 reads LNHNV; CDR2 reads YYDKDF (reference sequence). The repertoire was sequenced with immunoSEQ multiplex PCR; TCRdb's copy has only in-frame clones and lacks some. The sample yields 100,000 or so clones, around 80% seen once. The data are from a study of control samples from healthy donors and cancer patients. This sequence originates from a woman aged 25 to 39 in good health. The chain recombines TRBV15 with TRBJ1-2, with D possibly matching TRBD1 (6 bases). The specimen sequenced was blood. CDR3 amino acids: CATSRDEGGGYTF. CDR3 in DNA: TGTGCCACCAGCAGAGACGAGGGGGGCGGCTACACCTTC.